Listed below are T cell receptor beta chains from one sample, sequenced in a study of T cell changes during pregnancy in multiple sclerosis. TCRdb keeps only in-frame clones here, not all; method: immunoSEQ multiplex PCR. This sample yields about 98,000 clones, of which around 90% are seen a single time; about 2% belongs to the top ten. Here the sequenced sample was peripheral blood, taken after pregnancy. These receptors were collected from a female donor in good health, enrolled as a control in a pregnancy study. CDR3s leave out the opening cysteine and the closing phenylalanine or tryptophan. A D gene is named only where the DNA matches it firmly.

V: TRBV5-6; J: TRBJ2-5; D: TRBD2; CDR3: ASSFGGGTQY
V: TRBV4-1; J: TRBJ1-2; D: NA; CDR3: ASSQGGSGTPSNYGYT
V: TRBV2; J: TRBJ2-7; D: NA; CDR3: AIETREDYEQY
V: TRBV6-5; J: TRBJ2-3; D: NA; CDR3: ASSYPPPQY
V: TRBV19; J: TRBJ1-4; D: NA; CDR3: ASSIPWEDEKLF
V: TRBV5-4; J: TRBJ2-1; D: NA; CDR3: ATDGGGEQF
V: TRBV27; J: TRBJ2-1; D: TRBD1; CDR3: ASSSASGQAYEQF
V: TRBV10-1; J: TRBJ2-5; D: NA; CDR3: ASSESKVWASDPQETQY
V: TRBV19; J: TRBJ2-5; D: TRBD1; CDR3: ASSKGQGVNQETQY
V: TRBV7-6; J: TRBJ2-5; D: NA; CDR3: ASSARGTEQETQY
V: TRBV15; J: TRBJ2-3; D: TRBD2; CDR3: ATSRASGTRTSTDTQY
V: TRBV27; J: TRBJ1-2; D: TRBD1; CDR3: ASRETGANYGYT
V: TRBV19; J: TRBJ2-7; D: TRBD1; CDR3: ATSGTGLSEQY
V: TRBV7-9; J: TRBJ1-1; D: NA; CDR3: ASRKGGQWEAF
V: TRBV2; J: TRBJ2-3; D: NA; CDR3: ASRGRVADTQY
V: TRBV5-1; J: TRBJ2-1; D: NA; CDR3: ASSFRDQNEQF
V: TRBV2; J: TRBJ1-1; D: NA; CDR3: ASSVRGGPILGTEAF
V: TRBV7-2; J: TRBJ1-1; D: NA; CDR3: ASSLFDSTEAF
V: TRBV16; J: TRBJ2-7; D: TRBD1; CDR3: ASSHWGQESEQY
V: TRBV28; J: TRBJ2-7; D: NA; CDR3: ASSFVGAVSYEQY
V: TRBV19; J: TRBJ1-2; D: NA; CDR3: ASSIGTAYGYT
V: TRBV4-1; J: TRBJ2-7; D: TRBD2; CDR3: ASSPAVYSGSPY
V: TRBV19; J: TRBJ2-3; D: NA; CDR3: ASSIEGYTDTQY
V: TRBV4-1; J: TRBJ2-6; D: TRBD1; CDR3: ASSQAGQGINVLT
V: TRBV6-1; J: TRBJ1-1; D: NA; CDR3: ASMREVNTEAF
V: TRBV12-5; J: TRBJ2-7; D: NA; CDR3: ASGLLSPGEQY
V: TRBV5-1; J: TRBJ2-2; D: TRBD2; CDR3: ASSSSGDTGELF
V: TRBV28; J: TRBJ2-5; D: TRBD1; CDR3: ASSPWTGARKETQY
V: TRBV5-5; J: TRBJ2-5; D: NA; CDR3: ASSLGRAQETQY
V: TRBV2; J: TRBJ1-5; D: TRBD1; CDR3: ASREGQGGNQPQH
V: TRBV7-6; J: TRBJ2-1; D: TRBD2; CDR3: ASSPSGSSYNEQF
V: TRBV11-2; J: TRBJ2-7; D: NA; CDR3: ASSLAGFTYEQY
V: TRBV19; J: TRBJ2-7; D: TRBD2; CDR3: ASSLLAGGVTDEQY
V: TRBV19; J: TRBJ2-1; D: NA; CDR3: ASSIRRGPSANEQF
V: TRBV5-1; J: TRBJ2-2; D: NA; CDR3: ASSLEGGLSGELF
V: TRBV11-3; J: TRBJ1-1; D: NA; CDR3: ASSPGGGWTEAF
V: TRBV14; J: TRBJ2-1; D: NA; CDR3: ASSQVPSNEQF
V: TRBV5-1; J: TRBJ2-1; D: NA; CDR3: ASSLAARDSEQF
V: TRBV6-5; J: TRBJ2-1; D: TRBD1; CDR3: ASRRQGGNEQF
V: TRBV10-3; J: TRBJ2-5; D: TRBD1; CDR3: AISGTDQETQY
V: TRBV25-1; J: TRBJ2-7; D: TRBD2; CDR3: ASSEPQRPGGAAYEQY
V: TRBV5-1; J: TRBJ1-4; D: NA; CDR3: ASSFDSTTNEKLF
V: TRBV6-1; J: TRBJ2-4; D: NA; CDR3: ASSARELLAKNIQY
V: TRBV7-2; J: TRBJ2-1; D: NA; CDR3: ASSLGGNYNEQF